Ten or more counts support the clone carrying this T cell receptor (beta chain). Its antigen is currently unknown. This entry belongs to a study of CD8 T cells in ankylosing spondylitis. There are 13 residues in the CDR3. The germline CDR1 and CDR2 sequences are DFQATT and SNEGSKA (reference sequence). Trimming pared 2 bases from V and 0 bases from J, leaving 7 bases between. General study results and limits: Matched ankylosing spondylitis synovial fluid reportedly contained a significantly enriched population of disease-linked clones. Disease-linked clones were CD8+ and relatively rare in peripheral blood. Characteristic, it appeared, of ankylosing spondylitis blood was a TCR beta motif of seven or eight highly homologous variants.

For TCR beta, libraries came from quantitative 5'-RACE with molecular barcodes. Each CDR3 protein gets one entry after TCRdb re-called the 5' RACE reads with MiXCR. The sample includes about 240,000 distinct CDR3 sequences, around 10% of them seen just once. The chain couples TRBV20-1 to TRBJ1-1; D is possibly TRBD1 (6 bases). The source is a male donor with ankylosing spondylitis or in good health (not recorded which). The sample taken for sequencing was blood, either unsorted or a sorted T cell fraction (not recorded which). The CDR3, as DNA: TGCAGTGCTAGAAAGGGGGTGAACACTGAAGCTTTCTTT. It translates to CSARKGVNTEAFF.